The clone carrying this T cell receptor (beta chain) was seen just once. V lost 2 bases to trimming and J lost 0 bases; unmatched junction nucleotides: 1. This CDR3 comprises 14 residues. CDR1 MNHEY and CDR2 SVGAGI come from the germline V gene. This entry is derived from a study of blood T cell repertoires in COVID-19. Study information: Spain, Italy and the United States supplied samples that represented acute and convalescent COVID-19. T cells, B-cell-depleted T cells, or PBMCs provided the cDNA or gDNA that served as material.

Sequenced by immunoSEQ multiplex PCR; TCRdb stores in-frame clones only, minus some. The table lists more than 40,000 clones, approximately 86% of them singletons. The TCR sequence derives from a woman in her 50s who had recovered from COVID-19. Source material: PBMCs or T cells enriched from blood (not recorded which). The chain combines TRBV6-5 with TRBJ2-7, with TRBD1 identical over 7 bases. CDR3 region: CASSYGDSSYEQYF. DNA for the CDR3: TGTGCCAGCAGTTACGGGGACAGCTCCTACGAGCAGTACTTC.